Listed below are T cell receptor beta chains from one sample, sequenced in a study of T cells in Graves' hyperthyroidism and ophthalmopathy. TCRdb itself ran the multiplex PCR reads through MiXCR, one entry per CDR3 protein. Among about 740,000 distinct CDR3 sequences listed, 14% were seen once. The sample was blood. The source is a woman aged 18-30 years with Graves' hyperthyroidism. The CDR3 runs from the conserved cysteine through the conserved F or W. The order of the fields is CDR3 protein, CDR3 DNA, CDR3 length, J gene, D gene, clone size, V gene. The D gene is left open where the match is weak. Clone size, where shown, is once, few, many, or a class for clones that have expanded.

CASSDLTKGGAFGEQFF | TGTGCCAGCAGTGACCTGACTAAGGGAGGGGCCTTCGGTGAGCAGTTCTTC | 17 | TRBJ2-1 | TRBD2 | few | TRBV6-4
CATGSSHSNQPQHF | TGTGCCACCGGCAGTTCCCACAGCAATCAGCCCCAGCATTTT | 14 | TRBJ1-5 | . | many | TRBV30
CASSLYEQGISNTEAFF | TGCGCCAGCAGCTTGTACGAGCAGGGGATATCGAACACTGAAGCTTTCTTT | 17 | TRBJ1-1 | . | many | TRBV5-1
CASRPETSGRNIQYF | TGTGCCAGCAGACCTGAGACTAGCGGGAGGAACATTCAGTACTTC | 15 | TRBJ2-4 | TRBD2 | many | TRBV12-3/TRBV12-4
CASSPYRSGVLTGELFF | TGTGCCAGCAGCCCATATAGATCGGGAGTTCTCACCGGGGAGCTGTTTTTT | 17 | TRBJ2-2 | . | few | TRBV5-6
CASSSPGQGPYNEQFF | TGTGCCAGTAGTAGTCCGGGACAGGGGCCCTACAATGAGCAGTTCTTC | 16 | TRBJ2-1 | TRBD1 | few | TRBV19
CSARSGGASRQETQYF | TGCAGTGCTAGATCCGGGGGGGCTAGTCGGCAAGAGACCCAGTACTTC | 16 | TRBJ2-5 | TRBD2 | few | TRBV20-1
CATSRRSVDTQYF | TGTGCCACCAGCAGACGTTCAGTAGATACGCAGTATTTT | 13 | TRBJ2-3 | . | many | TRBV15
CASSPPPVNTEAFF | TGTGCCAGCAGCCCCCCCCCTGTGAACACTGAAGCTTTCTTT | 14 | TRBJ1-1 | . | many | TRBV7-9
CSASQGTGELFF | TGCAGTGCTAGCCAGGGCACCGGGGAGCTGTTTTTT | 12 | TRBJ2-2 | . | many | TRBV20-1
CAWTAYNEQFF | TGTGCCTGGACAGCCTACAATGAGCAGTTCTTC | 11 | TRBJ2-1 | . | many | TRBV30
CSARDLAGLPHNEQFF | TGCAGTGCTAGAGATCTGGCGGGACTCCCTCACAATGAGCAGTTCTTC | 16 | TRBJ2-1 | . | . | TRBV20-1
CASSYSGVANTEAFF | TGTGCCAGCAGCTACTCCGGGGTGGCGAACACTGAAGCTTTCTTT | 15 | TRBJ1-1 | . | many | TRBV3-1
CASSQDLTRLTSNEQFF | TGCGCCAGCAGCCAAGATTTGACAAGACTAACGAGCAATGAGCAGTTCTTC | 17 | TRBJ2-1 | . | . | TRBV4-1
CSARDGRTSVPYEQYF | TGCAGTGCTAGAGATGGACGGACTAGCGTCCCCTACGAGCAGTACTTC | 16 | TRBJ2-7 | TRBD2 | many | TRBV20-1